This T cell receptor beta chain was recorded in a study of cytomegalovirus exposure and HLA in healthy donors. The length of the CDR3 is 16 residues. J lost 7 bases, V lost 2 bases, and 13 bases had no gene match. CDR1 is MNHNS and CDR2 is SASEGT in the germline V gene. Assay used: immunoSEQ multiplex PCR; TCRdb lists only in-frame clones, some missing. The sample shows 160,000 or so clones, around nine tenths of them seen only once. This TCR came from a man between 18 and 35 years old in good health and CMV-seropositive. Sequences were obtained from PBMCs. The chain employs TRBV6-1 and TRBJ2-7; 8 bases are a match to TRBD1. In DNA, the CDR3 is TGTGCCAGCAGTGAAATGTTCGGGACAGGTTTTATTGAGCAGTACTTC. It is translated as CASSEMFGTGFIEQYF.